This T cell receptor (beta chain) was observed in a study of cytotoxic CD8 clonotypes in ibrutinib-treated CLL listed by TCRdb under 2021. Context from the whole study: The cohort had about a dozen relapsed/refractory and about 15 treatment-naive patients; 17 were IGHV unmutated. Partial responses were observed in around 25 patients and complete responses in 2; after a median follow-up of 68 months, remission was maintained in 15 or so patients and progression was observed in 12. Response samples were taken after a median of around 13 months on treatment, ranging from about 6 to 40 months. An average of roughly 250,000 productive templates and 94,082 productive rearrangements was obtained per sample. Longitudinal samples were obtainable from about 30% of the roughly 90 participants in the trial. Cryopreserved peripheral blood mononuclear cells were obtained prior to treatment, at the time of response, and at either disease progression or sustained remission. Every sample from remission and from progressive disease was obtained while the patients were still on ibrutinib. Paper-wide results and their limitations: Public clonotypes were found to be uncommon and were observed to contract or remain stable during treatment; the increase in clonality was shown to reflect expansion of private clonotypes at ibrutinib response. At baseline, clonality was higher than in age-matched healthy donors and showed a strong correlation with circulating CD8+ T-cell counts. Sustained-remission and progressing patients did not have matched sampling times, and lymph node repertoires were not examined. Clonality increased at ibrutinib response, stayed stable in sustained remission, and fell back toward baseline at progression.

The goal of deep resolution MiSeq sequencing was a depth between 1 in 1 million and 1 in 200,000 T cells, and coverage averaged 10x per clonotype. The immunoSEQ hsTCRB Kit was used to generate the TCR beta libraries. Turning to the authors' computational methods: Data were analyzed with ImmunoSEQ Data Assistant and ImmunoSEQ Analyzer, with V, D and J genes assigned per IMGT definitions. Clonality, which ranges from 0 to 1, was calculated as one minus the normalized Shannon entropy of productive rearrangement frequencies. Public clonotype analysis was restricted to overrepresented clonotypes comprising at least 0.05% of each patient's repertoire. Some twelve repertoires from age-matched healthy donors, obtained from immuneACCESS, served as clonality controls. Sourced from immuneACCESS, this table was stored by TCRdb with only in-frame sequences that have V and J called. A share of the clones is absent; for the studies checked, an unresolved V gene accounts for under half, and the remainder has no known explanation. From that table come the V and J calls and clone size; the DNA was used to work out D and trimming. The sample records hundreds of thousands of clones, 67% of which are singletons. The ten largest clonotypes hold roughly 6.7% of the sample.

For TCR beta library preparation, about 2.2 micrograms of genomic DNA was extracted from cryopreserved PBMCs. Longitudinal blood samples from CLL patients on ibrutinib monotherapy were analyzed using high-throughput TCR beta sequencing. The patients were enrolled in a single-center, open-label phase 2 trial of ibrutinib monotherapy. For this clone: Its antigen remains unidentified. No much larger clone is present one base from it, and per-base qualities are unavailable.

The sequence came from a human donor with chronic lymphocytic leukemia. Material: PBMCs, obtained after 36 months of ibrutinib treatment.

The bases read TGTGCCAGCAGTTCCACTCCTGAAGCTTTCTTT. It translates as CASSSTPEAFF. This sequence uses TRBV6-6 and TRBJ1-1, with no confident D gene call. CDR1 and CDR2, per the germline V gene (reference sequence), are MNHNY and SVGAGI. Reading from cysteine to phenylalanine, the CDR3 counts 11 amino acids. The kept DNA is CDR3 alone, 33 bases in frame from the first base. The germline ends are 6 bases apart after V is trimmed by 4 bases and J by 6 bases.